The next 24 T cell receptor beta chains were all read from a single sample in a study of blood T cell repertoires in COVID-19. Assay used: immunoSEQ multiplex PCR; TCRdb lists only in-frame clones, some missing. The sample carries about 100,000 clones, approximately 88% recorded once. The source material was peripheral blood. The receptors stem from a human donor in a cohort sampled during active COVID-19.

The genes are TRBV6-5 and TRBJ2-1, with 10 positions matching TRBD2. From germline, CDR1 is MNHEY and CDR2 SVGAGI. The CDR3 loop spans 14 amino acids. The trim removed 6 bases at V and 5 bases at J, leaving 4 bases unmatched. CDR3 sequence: CASSRAGGDNEQFF. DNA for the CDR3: TGTGCCAGCAGCCGAGCGGGGGGGGACAATGAGCAGTTCTTC.

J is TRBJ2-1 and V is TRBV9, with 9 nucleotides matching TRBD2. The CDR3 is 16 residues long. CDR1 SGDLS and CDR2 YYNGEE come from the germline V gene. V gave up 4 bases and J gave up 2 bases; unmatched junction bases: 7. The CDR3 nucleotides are TGTGCCAGCAGCCCTCGTTTAGCGGGAGCCTACAATGAGCAGTTCTTC. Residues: CASSPRLAGAYNEQFF. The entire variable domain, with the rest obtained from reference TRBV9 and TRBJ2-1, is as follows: DSGVTQTPKHLITATGQRVTLRCSPRSGDLSVYWYQQSLDQGLQFLIQYYNGEERAKGNILERFSAQQFPDLHSELNLSSLELGDSALYFCASSPRLAGAYNEQFFGPGTRLTVL.

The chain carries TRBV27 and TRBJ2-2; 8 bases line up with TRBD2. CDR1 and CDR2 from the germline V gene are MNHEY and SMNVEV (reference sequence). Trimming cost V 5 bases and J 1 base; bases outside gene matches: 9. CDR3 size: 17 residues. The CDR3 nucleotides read TGTGCCAGCAGTCCGCTCGGCGCGGGGGGGAACACCGGGGAGCTGTTTTTT. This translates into CASSPLGAGGNTGELFF.

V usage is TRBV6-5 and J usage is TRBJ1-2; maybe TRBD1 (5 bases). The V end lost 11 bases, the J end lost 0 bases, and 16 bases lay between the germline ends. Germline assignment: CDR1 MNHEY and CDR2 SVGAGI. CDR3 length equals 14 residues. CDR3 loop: CAAGGTRSNYGYTF. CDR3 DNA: TGTGCCGCCGGGGGGACTAGGTCTAACTATGGCTACACCTTC.

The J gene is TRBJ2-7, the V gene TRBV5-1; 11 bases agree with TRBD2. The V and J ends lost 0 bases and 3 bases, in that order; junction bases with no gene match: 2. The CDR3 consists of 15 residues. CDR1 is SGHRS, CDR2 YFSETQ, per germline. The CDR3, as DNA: TGCGCCAGCAGCTTGGTAGCGGGAGGGGGCTACGAGCAGTACTTC. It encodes CASSLVAGGGYEQYF.

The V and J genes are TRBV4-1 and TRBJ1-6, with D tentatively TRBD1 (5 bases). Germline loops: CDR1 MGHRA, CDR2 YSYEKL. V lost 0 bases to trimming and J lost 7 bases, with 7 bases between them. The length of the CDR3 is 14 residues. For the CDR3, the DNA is TGCGCCAGCAGCCAAGAAAAGGGGAATTCACCCCTCCACTTT. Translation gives CASSQEKGNSPLHF.

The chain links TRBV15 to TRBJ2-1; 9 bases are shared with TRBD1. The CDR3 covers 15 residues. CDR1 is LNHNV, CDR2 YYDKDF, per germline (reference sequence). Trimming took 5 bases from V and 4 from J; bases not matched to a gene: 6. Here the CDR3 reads CATSGRDRDYNEQFF. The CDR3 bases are TGTGCCACCAGCGGGAGGGACAGGGATTACAATGAGCAGTTCTTC. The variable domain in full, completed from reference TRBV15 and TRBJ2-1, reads DAMVIQNPRYQVTQFGKPVTLSCSQTLNHNVMYWYQQKSSQAPKLLFHYYDKDFNNEADTPDNFQSRRPNTSFCFLDIRSPGLGDTAMYLCATSGRDRDYNEQFFGPGTRLTVL.

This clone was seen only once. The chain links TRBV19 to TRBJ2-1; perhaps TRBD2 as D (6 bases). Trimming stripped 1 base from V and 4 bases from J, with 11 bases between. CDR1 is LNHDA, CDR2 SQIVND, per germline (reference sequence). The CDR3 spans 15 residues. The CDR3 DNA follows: TGTGCCAGTAGTATAGCGGGAGCTGGGTACAATGAGCAGTTCTTC. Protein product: CASSIAGAGYNEQFF.

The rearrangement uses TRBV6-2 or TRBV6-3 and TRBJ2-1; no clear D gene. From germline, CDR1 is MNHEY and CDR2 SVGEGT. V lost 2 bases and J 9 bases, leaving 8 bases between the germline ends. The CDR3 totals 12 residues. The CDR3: CASSYPFGEQFF. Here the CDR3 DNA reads TGTGCCAGCAGTTACCCCTTCGGTGAGCAGTTCTTC.

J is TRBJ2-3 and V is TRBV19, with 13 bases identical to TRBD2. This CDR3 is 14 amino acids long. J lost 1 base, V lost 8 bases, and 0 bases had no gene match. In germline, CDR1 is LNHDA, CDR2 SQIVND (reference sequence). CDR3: CASGTSGGTDTQYF. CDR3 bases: TGTGCCAGTGGGACTAGCGGGGGCACAGATACGCAGTATTTT.

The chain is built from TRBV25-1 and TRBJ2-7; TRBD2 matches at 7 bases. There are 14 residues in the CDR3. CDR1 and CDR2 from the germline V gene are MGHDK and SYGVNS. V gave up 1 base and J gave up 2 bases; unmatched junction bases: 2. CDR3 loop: CASSEWEGAYEQYF. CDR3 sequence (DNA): TGTGCCAGCAGTGAATGGGAGGGAGCCTACGAGCAGTACTTC.

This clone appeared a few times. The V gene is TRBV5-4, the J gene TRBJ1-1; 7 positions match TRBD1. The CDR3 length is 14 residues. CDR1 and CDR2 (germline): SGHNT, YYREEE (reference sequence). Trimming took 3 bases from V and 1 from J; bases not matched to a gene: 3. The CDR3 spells CASSSRDRNTEAFF. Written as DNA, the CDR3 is TGTGCCAGCAGCTCCCGGGACAGGAACACTGAAGCTTTCTTT.

CDR3 nucleotides: TGTGCCAGCAGTTTACCCTTAGCGGGAGGGCCCCATGAGCAGTTCTTC. Its protein is CASSLPLAGGPHEQFF. The J gene is TRBJ2-1, the V gene TRBV27, with 11 bases lining up with TRBD2. The J segment lost 8 bases and the V segment lost 2 bases, leaving 8 bases of the junction unmatched. CDR1 and CDR2 from the germline V gene are MNHEY and SMNVEV (reference sequence). The CDR3 totals 16 residues.

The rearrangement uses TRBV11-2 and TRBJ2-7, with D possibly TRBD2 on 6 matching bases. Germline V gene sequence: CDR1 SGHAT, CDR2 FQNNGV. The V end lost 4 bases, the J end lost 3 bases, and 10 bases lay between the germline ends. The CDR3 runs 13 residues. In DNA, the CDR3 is TGTGCCAGCAGCTACCCCGGGAGCTACGAGCAGTACTTC. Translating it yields CASSYPGSYEQYF.

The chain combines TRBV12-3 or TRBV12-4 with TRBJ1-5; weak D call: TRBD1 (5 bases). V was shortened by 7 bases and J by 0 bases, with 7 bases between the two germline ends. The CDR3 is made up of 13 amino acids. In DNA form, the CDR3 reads TGTGCCAGCACTCAGGGTAGCAATCAGCCCCAGCATTTT. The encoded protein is CASTQGSNQPQHF.

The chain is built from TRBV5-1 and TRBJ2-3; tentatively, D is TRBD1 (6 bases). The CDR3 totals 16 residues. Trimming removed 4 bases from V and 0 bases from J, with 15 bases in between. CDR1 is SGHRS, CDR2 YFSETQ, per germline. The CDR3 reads CASSPLPTGSTDTQYF. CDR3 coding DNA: TGCGCCAGCAGCCCTCTCCCGACAGGTAGCACAGATACGCAGTATTTT. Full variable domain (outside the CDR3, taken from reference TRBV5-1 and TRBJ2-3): KAGVTQTPRYLIKTRGQQVTLSCSPISGHRSVSWYQQTPGQGLQFLFEYFSETQRNKGNFPGRFSGRQFSNSRSEMNVSTLELGDSALYLCASSPLPTGSTDTQYFGPGTRLTVL.

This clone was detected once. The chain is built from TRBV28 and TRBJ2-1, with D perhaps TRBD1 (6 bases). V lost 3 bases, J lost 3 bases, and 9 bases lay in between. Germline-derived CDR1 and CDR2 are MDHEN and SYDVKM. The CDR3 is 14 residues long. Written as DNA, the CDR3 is TGTGCCAGCAGTTTGGCAGGGGACTACAATGAGCAGTTCTTC. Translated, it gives CASSLAGDYNEQFF.

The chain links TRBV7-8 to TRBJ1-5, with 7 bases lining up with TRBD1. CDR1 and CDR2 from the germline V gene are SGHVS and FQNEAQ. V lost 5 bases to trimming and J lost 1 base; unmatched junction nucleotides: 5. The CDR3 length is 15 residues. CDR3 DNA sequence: TGTGCCAGCAGCCCGGGACAGATGAGCAATCAGCCCCAGCATTTT. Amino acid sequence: CASSPGQMSNQPQHF.

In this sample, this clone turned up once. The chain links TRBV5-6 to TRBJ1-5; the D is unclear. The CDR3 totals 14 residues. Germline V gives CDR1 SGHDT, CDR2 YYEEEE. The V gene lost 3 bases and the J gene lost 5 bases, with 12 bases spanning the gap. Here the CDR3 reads CASSWGGGDQPQHF. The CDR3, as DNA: TGTGCCAGCAGCTGGGGTGGAGGAGATCAGCCCCAGCATTTT.

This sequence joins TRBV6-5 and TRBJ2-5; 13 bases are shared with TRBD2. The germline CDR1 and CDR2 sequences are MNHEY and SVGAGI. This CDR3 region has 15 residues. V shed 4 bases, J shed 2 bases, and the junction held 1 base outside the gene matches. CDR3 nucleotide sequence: TGTGCCAGCAGTTGGGGACTAGCGGGACAAGAGACCCAGTACTTC. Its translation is CASSWGLAGQETQYF.

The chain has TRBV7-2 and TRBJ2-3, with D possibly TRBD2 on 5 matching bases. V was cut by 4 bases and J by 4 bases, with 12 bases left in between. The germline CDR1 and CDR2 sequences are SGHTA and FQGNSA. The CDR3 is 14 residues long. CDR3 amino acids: CASSSPLAPDTQYF. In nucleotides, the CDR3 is TGTGCCAGCAGCTCCCCATTAGCGCCAGATACGCAGTATTTT.

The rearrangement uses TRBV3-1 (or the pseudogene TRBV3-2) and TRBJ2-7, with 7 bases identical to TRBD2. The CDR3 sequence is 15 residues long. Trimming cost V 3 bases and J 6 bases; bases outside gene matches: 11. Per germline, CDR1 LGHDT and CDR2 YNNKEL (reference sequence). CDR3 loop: CASSQTSNGVLEQYF. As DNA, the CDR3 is TGTGCCAGCAGCCAGACTAGCAACGGGGTCCTCGAGCAGTACTTC.

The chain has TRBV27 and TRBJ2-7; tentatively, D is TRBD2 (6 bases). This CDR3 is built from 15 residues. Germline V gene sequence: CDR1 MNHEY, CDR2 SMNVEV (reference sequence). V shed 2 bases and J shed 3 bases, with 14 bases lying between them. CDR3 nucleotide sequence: TGTGCCAGCAGTTTAGGGCGGGATACAGTCTACGAGCAGTACTTC. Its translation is CASSLGRDTVYEQYF.

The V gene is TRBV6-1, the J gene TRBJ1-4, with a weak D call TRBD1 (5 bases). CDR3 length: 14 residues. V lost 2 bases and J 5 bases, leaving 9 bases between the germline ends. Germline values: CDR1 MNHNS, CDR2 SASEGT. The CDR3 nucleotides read TGTGCCAGCAGTGAACAGGGAACCAATGAAAAACTGTTTTTT. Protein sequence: CASSEQGTNEKLFF.